These 21 T cell receptor beta chains originate from one sample sequenced in a study of cytotoxic CD8 clonotypes in ibrutinib-treated CLL. The data were produced by immunoSEQ multiplex PCR, yet TCRdb's version contains in-frame clones alone and is incomplete. The table shows some 350,000 clones, with 67% occurring only once. Sample: PBMCs, taken after 36 months of ibrutinib treatment. These receptors came from a human donor with chronic lymphocytic leukemia.

This clone was seen only once. CDR3 sequence reads: CLTGVGYTF. In DNA, the CDR3 is TGCCTAACGGGGGTGGGCTACACCTTC. This chain uses TRBV20-1 with TRBJ1-2, with TRBD1 as a possible D gene (5 bases). CDR1 and CDR2 (germline): DFQATT, SNEGSKA (reference sequence). The CDR3 loop spans 9 amino acids.

The chain couples TRBV18 to TRBJ2-7; no clear D. The germline CDR1 and CDR2 sequences are KGHSH and LQKENI. V gave up 0 bases and J gave up 2 bases, with 8 bases separating them. This CDR3 contains 14 residues. The CDR3 loop reads CASSPPLEAYEQYF. The CDR3 nucleotides are TGTGCCAGCTCACCACCGCTTGAAGCCTACGAGCAGTACTTC.

Written as DNA, the CDR3 is TGCGCCAGCAGCCAAGGACTAACGGACAGGGCTTATGGCTACACCTTC. Amino acid sequence: CASSQGLTDRAYGYTF. The V and J genes are TRBV4-1 and TRBJ1-2; the match to TRBD1 covers 8 bases. J lost 5 bases, V lost 1 base, and 9 bases had no gene match. Germline V gives CDR1 MGHRA, CDR2 YSYEKL. This CDR3 has 16 amino acids.

In this sample, this clone turned up once. Here the CDR3 reads CASSTSGTSGGYTF. The CDR3 bases are TGTGCCAGCAGTACCTCCGGGACCTCAGGTGGCTACACCTTC. This chain uses TRBV6-5 with TRBJ1-2; the D gene is possibly TRBD1 (5 bases). The germline V and J ends were trimmed by 5 bases and 7 bases, with 17 bases remaining between them. The germline gives CDR1 MNHEY, CDR2 SVGAGI. The CDR3 length is 14 residues.

The chain combines TRBV5-1 with TRBJ2-1; 12 positions agree with TRBD1. V was clipped by 0 bases and J by 7 bases; unmatched bases: 2. CDR1 SGHRS and CDR2 YFSETQ come from the germline V gene. This CDR3 region has 15 residues. Here the CDR3 reads CASSLAGQGANEQFF. The CDR3 DNA sequence: TGCGCCAGCAGCTTGGCGGGACAGGGGGCGAATGAGCAGTTCTTC. Full variable domain (rest looked up from reference TRBV5-1 and TRBJ2-1): KAGVTQTPRYLIKTRGQQVTLSCSPISGHRSVSWYQQTPGQGLQFLFEYFSETQRNKGNFPGRFSGRQFSNSRSEMNVSTLELGDSALYLCASSLAGQGANEQFFGPGTRLTVL.

This clone appeared a single time. The J gene is TRBJ2-3, the V gene TRBV27; D is possibly TRBD1 or TRBD2 (6 bases each). In germline, CDR1 is MNHEY, CDR2 SMNVEV (reference sequence). V shed 0 bases and J shed 1 base, with 17 bases lying between them. The CDR3 consists of 18 residues. CDR3 protein: CASSLSIRGAGGTDTQYF. CDR3 DNA sequence: TGTGCCAGCAGTTTATCGATAAGGGGGGCAGGGGGCACAGATACGCAGTATTTT.

The CDR3 DNA reads as TGTGCCTCAAGACAGGGGGCAGGGAGCAATCAGCCCCAGCATTTT. It codes for CASRQGAGSNQPQHF. This chain links TRBV27 with TRBJ1-5; 10 bases are shared with TRBD1. This CDR3 spans 15 amino acids. From germline, CDR1 is MNHEY and CDR2 SMNVEV (reference sequence). V lost 11 bases to trimming and J lost 1 base; unmatched junction nucleotides: 8.

V gene TRBV9 combines with J gene TRBJ2-2; the match to TRBD2 covers 14 bases. The CDR3 covers 16 residues. V dropped 3 bases and J dropped 8; count of bases not matched to a gene: 6. CDR1 and CDR2 (germline): SGDLS, YYNGEE. The CDR3 protein is CASSAGLAGAQGELFF. The CDR3 DNA reads TGTGCCAGCAGCGCGGGACTAGCGGGAGCCCAGGGGGAGCTGTTTTTT.

Only a few counts were recorded for this clone. This chain connects TRBV29-1 to TRBJ1-1; possible D gene TRBD1, 6 bases. The CDR3 contains 14 residues. The germline CDR1 and CDR2 sequences are SQVTM and ANQGSEA. V shed 6 bases and J shed 4 bases, with 18 bases lying between them. The CDR3 DNA sequence: TGCAGCGTCAACAGGGATCCGATATTCACTGAAGCTTTCTTT. Protein product: CSVNRDPIFTEAFF.

This chain joins TRBV7-7 and TRBJ2-7, with a tentative D call TRBD2 (6 bases). Germline V gives CDR1 SSHAT, CDR2 FNYEAQ (reference sequence). This CDR3 region has 14 residues. With 2 bases removed from V and 0 bases from J, the gap between germline ends came to 8 bases. The DNA for the CDR3 is TGTGCCAGCAGCTTATCCGGGGGCTCCTACGAGCAGTACTTC. It is translated as CASSLSGGSYEQYF.

V usage is TRBV10-3 and J usage is TRBJ2-1; 9 bases are shared with TRBD2. The trim removed 8 bases at V and 9 bases at J, leaving 17 bases unmatched. The CDR3 spans 16 residues. The germline CDR1 and CDR2 sequences are ENHRY and SYGVKD. The CDR3 nucleotides read TGTGCCATCTCCCCCCTTAGCGGGGGCTTGGAGGGTGAGCAGTTCTTC. Amino acid sequence: CAISPLSGGLEGEQFF.

V and J are TRBV28 and TRBJ2-3; D remains ambiguous. Trimming stripped 3 bases from V and 0 bases from J, with 7 bases between. The CDR3 runs 14 residues. The germline CDR1 and CDR2 sequences are MDHEN and SYDVKM. CDR3 protein: CASSLGASTDTQYF. DNA of the CDR3: TGTGCCAGCAGTTTGGGCGCTAGCACAGATACGCAGTATTTT. The variable domain in full, with the rest retrieved from reference TRBV28 and TRBJ2-3, is DVKVTQSSRYLVKRTGEKVFLECVQDMDHENMFWYRQDPGLGLRLIYFSYDVKMKEKGDIPEGYSVSREKKERFSLILESASTNQTSMYLCASSLGASTDTQYFGPGTRLTVL.

The chain is built from TRBV5-4 and TRBJ2-7; D not resolved. CDR1 SGHNT and CDR2 YYREEE come from the germline V gene (reference sequence). The CDR3 sequence is 12 residues long. V shed 2 bases and J shed 3 bases, with 6 bases lying between them. CDR3 nucleotides: TGTGCCAGCAGCTTTTACGGCTACGAGCAGTACTTC. Its translation: CASSFYGYEQYF.

The rearrangement uses TRBV9 and TRBJ1-2; D remains ambiguous. This CDR3 spans 14 amino acids. The V gene lost 3 bases and the J gene lost 6 bases, with 15 bases spanning the gap. Per germline, CDR1 SGDLS and CDR2 YYNGEE. As DNA, the CDR3 is TGTGCCAGCAGCGATACAGCGGGTATCAATGGCTACACCTTC. Amino acid sequence: CASSDTAGINGYTF.

The gene calls are TRBV18 and TRBJ1-1; no firm D call. The germline V and J ends were trimmed by 2 bases and 1 base, with 8 bases remaining between them. Germline V gives CDR1 KGHSH, CDR2 LQKENI. CDR3 length equals 14 residues. The CDR3: CASSPAGWNTEAFF. The CDR3, as DNA: TGTGCCAGCTCACCAGCGGGCTGGAACACTGAAGCTTTCTTT.

This clone was recorded a few times. V and J are TRBV7-9 and TRBJ1-2; a weak D match, TRBD1 (5 bases). The germline CDR1 and CDR2 sequences are SEHNR and FQNEAQ (reference sequence). Between the trimmed V and J ends, which lost 6 bases and 6 bases, there was a span of 17 bases. The CDR3 contains 14 residues. The CDR3 is CASSLGTGSHGYTF. CDR3 DNA: TGTGCCAGCAGTCTTGGGACGGGAAGTCATGGCTACACCTTC.

V usage is TRBV19 and J usage is TRBJ1-5, with D perhaps matching TRBD1 (5 bases). Germline V gives CDR1 LNHDA, CDR2 SQIVND (reference sequence). V lost 3 bases and J lost 7, with 10 bases in between. There are 13 residues in the CDR3. The CDR3, as DNA: TGTGCCAGTAGTATGCAGGGTGGACAGCCCCAGCATTTT. Translating gives CASSMQGGQPQHF.

V usage is TRBV5-6 and J usage is TRBJ2-5; 12 bases align to TRBD1. J gave up 7 bases and V 4 bases, and 8 bases lay outside the gene matches. The CDR3 covers 15 residues. In germline, CDR1 is SGHDT, CDR2 YYEEEE. CDR3 nucleotides: TGTGCCAGCAGCCGAAGGGACAGGGGGCGAGGGACCCAGTACTTC. Amino acids: CASSRRDRGRGTQYF. The full variable domain, completed using reference TRBV5-6 and TRBJ2-5, is DAGVTQSPTHLIKTRGQQVTLRCSPKSGHDTVSWYQQALGQGPQFIFQYYEEEERQRGNFPDRFSGHQFPNYSSELNVNALLLGDSALYLCASSRRDRGRGTQYFGPGTRLLVL.

The chain recombines TRBV29-1 with TRBJ2-6; D may be TRBD2 (6 bases). CDR1 and CDR2 (germline): SQVTM, ANQGSEA. The CDR3 is made up of 14 amino acids. Deletions cut 5 bases from V and 2 bases from J, with 10 bases between. The DNA of the CDR3 is TGCAGCGTTCTGGGCGGGGCTGGGGCCAACGTCCTGACTTTC. Its translation: CSVLGGAGANVLTF.

The V gene is TRBV9, the J gene TRBJ2-2; TRBD2 agrees at 11 bases. In germline, CDR1 is SGDLS, CDR2 YYNGEE. V lost 4 bases to trimming and J lost 3 bases; unmatched junction nucleotides: 8. This CDR3 region has 17 residues. The CDR3, as DNA: TGTGCCAGCAGCCCATCCGGGACTAGCGGCCACACCGGGGAGCTGTTTTTT. Its translation is CASSPSGTSGHTGELFF.

The rearrangement uses TRBV7-2 and TRBJ2-7; 9 positions agree with TRBD1. This CDR3 contains 15 residues. J was trimmed by 7 bases and V by 5 bases; bases with no gene match: 12. Germline loops: CDR1 SGHTA, CDR2 FQGNSA. The CDR3 coding sequence is TGTGCCAGCAGCCCCGACCCTCACAGGGGGCGTGAGCAGTACTTC. This gives the protein CASSPDPHRGREQYF.